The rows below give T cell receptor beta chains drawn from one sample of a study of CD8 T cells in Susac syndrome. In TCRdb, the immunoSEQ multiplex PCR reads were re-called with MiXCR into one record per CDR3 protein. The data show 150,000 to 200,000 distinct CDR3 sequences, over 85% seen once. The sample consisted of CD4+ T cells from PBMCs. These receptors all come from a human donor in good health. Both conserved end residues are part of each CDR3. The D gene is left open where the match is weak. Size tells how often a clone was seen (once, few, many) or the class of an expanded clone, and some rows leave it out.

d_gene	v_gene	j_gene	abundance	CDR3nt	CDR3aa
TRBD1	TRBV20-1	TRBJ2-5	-	TGCAGTGCTCTCGGACAGGGCTGGATGGAGACCCAGTACTTC	CSALGQGWMETQYF
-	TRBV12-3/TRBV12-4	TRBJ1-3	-	TGTGCCAGCAGTACCGTGGTGGGCATATATTTT	CASSTVVGIYF
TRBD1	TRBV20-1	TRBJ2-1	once	TGCAGTGCAAGCGACGGACAGGAGTTTTACAATGAGCAGTTCTTC	CSASDGQEFYNEQFF
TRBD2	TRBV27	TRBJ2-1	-	TGTGCCAGCAGTTTGCTAGCGGGAGGGCGGAATGAGCAGTTCTTC	CASSLLAGGRNEQFF
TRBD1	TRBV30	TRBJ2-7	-	TGTGCCTGGGAACGGGACAGCTCCTACGAGCAGTACTTC	CAWERDSSYEQYF
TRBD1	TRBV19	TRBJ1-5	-	TGTGCCAGTAGTAGGACAGGGTGGGTTTCGGTTCAGCCCCAGCATTTT	CASSRTGWVSVQPQHF
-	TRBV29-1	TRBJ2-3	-	TGCAGCGTTGAAACAGGGACAGATACGCAGTATTTT	CSVETGTDTQYF
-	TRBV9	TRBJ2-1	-	TGTGCCAGCAGCGTAGGCCGTGGTAAGCAGTTCTTC	CASSVGRGKQFF
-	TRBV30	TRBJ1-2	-	TGTGCCTGGAGTGTACGGATAGGTTATGGCTACACCTTC	CAWSVRIGYGYTF
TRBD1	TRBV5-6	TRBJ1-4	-	TGTGCCAGCAGCTTGAATTTCGGGACAGCGAATGAAAAACTGTTTTTT	CASSLNFGTANEKLFF
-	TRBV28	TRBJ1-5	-	TGTGCCAGCAGTTTTTCGCTGGGCCGGCAGCCCCAGCATTTT	CASSFSLGRQPQHF
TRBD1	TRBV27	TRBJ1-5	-	TGTGCCAGCAGCGTCGAGGGGGCTGGGCAGCCCCAGCATTTT	CASSVEGAGQPQHF
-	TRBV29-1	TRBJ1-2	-	TGCAGCGTTGTGCAGGGTAGATATGGCTACACCTTC	CSVVQGRYGYTF
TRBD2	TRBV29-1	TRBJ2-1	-	TGCAGCGGCAATAGCGGGAGCAATGAGCAGTTCTTC	CSGNSGSNEQFF
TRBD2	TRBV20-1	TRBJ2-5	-	TGCAGTGCTGGACTAGCGGGAGGGGAGACCCAGTACTTC	CSAGLAGGETQYF
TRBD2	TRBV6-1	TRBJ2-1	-	TGTGCCAGCAGGTCCCTTAGCGGGAGGAACCACAATGAGCAGTTCTTC	CASRSLSGRNHNEQFF
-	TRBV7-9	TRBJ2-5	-	TGTGCCAGCAGACCTGACAGGAGTCAAGAGACCCAGTACTTC	CASRPDRSQETQYF
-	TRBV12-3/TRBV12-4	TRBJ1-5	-	TGTGCCAGCAGTTTAGGGACGGACAATCAGCCCCAGCACTTT	CASSLGTDNQPQHF
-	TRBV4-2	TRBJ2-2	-	TGTGCCAGCAGCCAACAGGGGACCAACACCGGGGAGCTGTTTTTT	CASSQQGTNTGELFF